This T cell receptor beta chain was identified during a study of T cell repertoires in cytomegalovirus infection. In its sample, this clonotype was seen many times. Its antigen is not identified. CDR1 LNHDA and CDR2 SQIVND come from the germline V gene (reference sequence). The CDR3 is 17 amino acids. V lost 3 bases, J lost 0 bases, and 15 bases lay in between. From the reads, TCRdb called clonotypes with MiXCR, one entry per CDR3 protein. This sample has 250,000 to 300,000 distinct CDR3 sequences, with roughly a fifth found just once. Study-wide results and limits: Ex vivo responses were dominated by HLA-C-restricted CMV-specific TCR beta clonotypes.

This sample comprised cultured PBMCs, obtained from culture after CMV antigen stimulation. V and J are TRBV19 and TRBJ2-1, with D maybe TRBD2 (5 bases). This TCR derives from a human donor in good health (CMV status not recorded). Some clones in this sample may be carry-over from other donors' samples. The CDR3, as DNA: TGTGCCAGTAGTATCTTCGGCACTAGGAGCTCCTACAATGAGCAGTTCTTC. This sequence encodes CASSIFGTRSSYNEQFF. The full variable domain, with the rest looked up from reference TRBV19 and TRBJ2-1, is DGGITQSPKYLFRKEGQNVTLSCEQNLNHDAMYWYRQDPGQGLRLIYYSQIVNDFQKGDIAEGYSVSREKKESFPLTVTSAQKNPTAFYLCASSIFGTRSSYNEQFFGPGTRLTVL.